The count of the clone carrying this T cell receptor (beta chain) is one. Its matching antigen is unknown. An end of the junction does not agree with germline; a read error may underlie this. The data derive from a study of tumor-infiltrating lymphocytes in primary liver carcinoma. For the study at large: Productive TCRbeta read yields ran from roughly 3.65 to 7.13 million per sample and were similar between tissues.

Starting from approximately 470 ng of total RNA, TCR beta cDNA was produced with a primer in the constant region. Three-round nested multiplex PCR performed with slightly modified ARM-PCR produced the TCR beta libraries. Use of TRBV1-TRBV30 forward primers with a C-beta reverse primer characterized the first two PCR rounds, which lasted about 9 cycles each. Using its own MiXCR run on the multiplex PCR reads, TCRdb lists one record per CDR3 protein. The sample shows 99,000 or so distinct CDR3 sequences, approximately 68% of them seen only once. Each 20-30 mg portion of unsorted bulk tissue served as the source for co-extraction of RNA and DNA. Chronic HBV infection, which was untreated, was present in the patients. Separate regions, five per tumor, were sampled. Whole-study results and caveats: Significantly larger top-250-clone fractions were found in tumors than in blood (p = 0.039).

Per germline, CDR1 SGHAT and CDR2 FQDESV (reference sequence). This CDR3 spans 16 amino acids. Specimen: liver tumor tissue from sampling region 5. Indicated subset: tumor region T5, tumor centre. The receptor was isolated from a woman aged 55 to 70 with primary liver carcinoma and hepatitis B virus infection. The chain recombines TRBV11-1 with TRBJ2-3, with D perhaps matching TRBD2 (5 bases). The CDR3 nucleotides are TGTGCCGGCAGCTTGGAGAACTCGCGGACTACAGATACGCAGTATTTT. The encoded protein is CAGSLENSRTTDTQYF.